The next 22 T cell receptor beta chains were all read from a single sample in a study of shared clonotypes between healthy human individuals. CD8 cells classed as naive were CD45RO-negative and positively selected for CCR7, excluding terminally differentiated effector memory CD45RA+ cells. The data were produced by immunoSEQ multiplex PCR, yet TCRdb's version contains in-frame clones alone and is incomplete. The sample lists about 590,000 clones; around 95% were seen once. Sequencing input: naive CD8+ T cells sorted from blood. The receptors come from a woman in her twenties or thirties in good health.

With regard to this clone: Additional DNA sequences in this sample encode the identical CDR3. The chain is built from TRBV19 and TRBJ2-7; D might be TRBD2 (5 bases). V lost 3 bases and J 1 base, leaving 10 bases between the germline ends. The CDR3 length is 14 residues. Looked up from germline, CDR1 is LNHDA and CDR2 is SQIVND (reference sequence). Written as DNA, the CDR3 is TGTGCCAGTAGTATCGTTGGGAGTTCCTACGAGCAGTACTTC. This translates into CASSIVGSSYEQYF.

The rearrangement links TRBV19 to TRBJ2-6; D remains ambiguous. Trimming shortened V by 2 bases and J by 0 bases, and 5 bases separated the two germline ends. The CDR3 spans 15 residues. Germline-derived CDR1 and CDR2 are LNHDA and SQIVND (reference sequence). The CDR3 nucleotides are TGTGCCAGTAGTATAATGGACTCTGGGGCCAACGTCCTGACTTTC. Protein sequence: CASSIMDSGANVLTF.

The chain combines TRBV7-9 with TRBJ2-7, with 7 bases fitting TRBD2. Germline trimming cut 6 bases from V and 0 bases from J; bases unmatched to any gene: 8. Looked up from germline, CDR1 is SEHNR and CDR2 is FQNEAQ (reference sequence). The CDR3 totals 15 residues. CDR3: CASSIVAGSSYEQYF. CDR3 coding DNA: TGTGCCAGCAGTATTGTAGCGGGTAGCTCCTACGAGCAGTACTTC.

This chain links TRBV19 with TRBJ2-3; 9 positions match TRBD2. The germline V gene has CDR1 LNHDA and CDR2 SQIVND (reference sequence). V trimming: 2 bases; J trimming: 6 bases; junction bases outside the gene matches: 12. The CDR3 runs to 17 residues. CDR3 in DNA: TGTGCCAGTAGTATATCCCCTACTACTAGCGGGCGGGATACGCAGTATTTT. Amino acid sequence: CASSISPTTSGRDTQYF.

The chain employs TRBV7-9 and TRBJ2-3; D not certain. Germline V gene data show CDR1 as SEHNR and CDR2 as FQNEAQ (reference sequence). V gave up 2 bases and J gave up 5 bases, with 5 bases separating them. The CDR3 has 12 residues. The CDR3 protein is CASSLRRDTQYF. CDR3 in DNA: TGTGCCAGCAGCTTAAGGCGAGATACGCAGTATTTT. Using reference TRBV7-9 and TRBJ2-3 for the parts outside the CDR3, the full variable domain is DTGVSQNPRHKITKRGQNVTFRCDPISEHNRLYWYRQTLGQGPEFLTYFQNEAQLEKSRLLSDRFSAERPKGSFSTLEIQRTEQGDSAMYLCASSLRRDTQYFGPGTRLTVL.

This clone was detected many times. CDR3 in amino acids: CASSGTGTLGEQYF. The CDR3 nucleotides are TGCGCCAGCAGTGGGACAGGGACCCTCGGCGAGCAGTACTTC. The chain couples TRBV10-1 to TRBJ2-7; 8 bases agree with TRBD1. The CDR3 is 14 residues long. The trim removed 4 bases at V and 6 bases at J, leaving 8 bases unmatched. The germline CDR1 and CDR2 sequences are WNHNN and SYGVQD (reference sequence).

This chain links TRBV28 with TRBJ2-1; no firm D call. Germline V CDR1 and CDR2: MDHEN, SYDVKM. With 4 bases removed from V and 0 bases from J, the gap between germline ends came to 16 bases. The length of the CDR3 is 17 residues. As DNA, the CDR3 is TGTGCCAGCAGTTCCCCTGGAGCCATAAGCTCCTACAATGAGCAGTTCTTC. Translating gives CASSSPGAISSYNEQFF. Complete variable domain (other parts from reference TRBV28 and TRBJ2-1): DVKVTQSSRYLVKRTGEKVFLECVQDMDHENMFWYRQDPGLGLRLIYFSYDVKMKEKGDIPEGYSVSREKKERFSLILESASTNQTSMYLCASSSPGAISSYNEQFFGPGTRLTVL.

This chain connects TRBV28 to TRBJ1-1; no clear D. Deletions cut 1 base from V and 4 bases from J, with 10 bases between. Germline V gene data show CDR1 as MDHEN and CDR2 as SYDVKM. This CDR3 spans 14 amino acids. CDR3 loop: CASSLFRGGTEAFF. The CDR3, as DNA: TGTGCCAGCAGTTTATTCCGGGGTGGCACTGAAGCTTTCTTT.

The CDR3 loop reads CAISESIGEAGNTIYF. CDR3 DNA: TGTGCCATCAGTGAGTCGATAGGGGAGGCTGGAAACACCATATATTTT. This sequence joins TRBV10-3 and TRBJ1-3; a weak D match, TRBD1 (5 bases). The germline gives CDR1 ENHRY, CDR2 SYGVKD. V lost 0 bases and J lost 2, with 11 bases in between. The CDR3 consists of 16 residues.

This clone was seen just once. The chain couples TRBV5-1 to TRBJ2-1; 8 positions match TRBD2. Germline CDR1 is SGHRS and CDR2 is YFSETQ. The CDR3 runs 15 residues. Germline trimming cut 4 bases from V and 9 bases from J; bases unmatched to any gene: 12. CDR3 region: CASSPEGLDFSEQFF. In DNA, the CDR3 is TGCGCCAGCAGCCCTGAGGGACTAGATTTCAGTGAGCAGTTCTTC.

V is TRBV13 and J is TRBJ2-3, with 10 positions matching TRBD2. Germline values: CDR1 PRHDT, CDR2 FYEKMQ (reference sequence). This CDR3 spans 17 amino acids. Trimming took 4 bases from V and 6 from J; bases not matched to a gene: 13. In nucleotides, the CDR3 is TGTGCCAGCAGCTCCGGGGCTGAGGCTAGCGGGAGCGATACGCAGTATTTT. Amino acid sequence: CASSSGAEASGSDTQYF.

The V call is TRBV5-1, the J call TRBJ1-1, with D possibly being TRBD1 (5 bases). Looked up from germline, CDR1 is SGHRS and CDR2 is YFSETQ. This CDR3 is 18 amino acids long. Trimming left V 0 bases short and J 1 base short, with 19 bases between. CDR3 nucleotide sequence: TGCGCCAGCAGCTTGGTGGGGCAGGGAGTTATGTCGAACACTGAAGCTTTCTTT. It yields the protein CASSLVGQGVMSNTEAFF.

The J gene is TRBJ2-1, the V gene TRBV25-1; unclear D gene. This CDR3 contains 14 residues. V lost 3 bases, J lost 4 bases, and 10 bases lay in between. Germline CDR1 and CDR2: MGHDK and SYGVNS. The CDR3 is CASSDRVRYNEQFF. The CDR3 region has the DNA TGTGCCAGCAGTGATAGGGTAAGGTACAATGAGCAGTTCTTC.

The J gene is TRBJ2-3, the V gene TRBV29-1; D may be TRBD1 or TRBD2 (5 bases each). Germline V CDR1 and CDR2: SQVTM, ANQGSEA. The CDR3 covers 15 residues. Trimming pared 2 bases from V and 0 bases from J, leaving 12 bases between. Here the CDR3 DNA reads TGCAGCGTTGAAAGAGGGACGAAGAGCACAGATACGCAGTATTTT. Translation: CSVERGTKSTDTQYF.

This clone was seen a handful of times. The chain couples TRBV29-1 to TRBJ2-7; TRBD2 aligns across 16 bases. Trimming took 7 bases from V and 2 from J; bases not matched to a gene: 8. The CDR3 consists of 16 residues. Germline V gives CDR1 SQVTM, CDR2 ANQGSEA. The CDR3 spells CSAQGLAGGTTYEQYF. Written as DNA, the CDR3 is TGCAGCGCTCAGGGACTAGCGGGAGGGACTACCTACGAGCAGTACTTC.

The chain employs TRBV6-1 and TRBJ1-1, with D perhaps TRBD1 (5 bases). CDR1 MNHNS and CDR2 SASEGT come from the germline V gene. The CDR3 sequence is 11 residues long. V was cut by 7 bases and J by 6 bases, with 9 bases left in between. The CDR3 reads CASTMGAEAFF. DNA of the CDR3: TGTGCCAGCACAATGGGGGCTGAAGCTTTCTTT.

The chain recombines TRBV5-6 with TRBJ2-7; D gene ambiguous. The CDR3 extends over 12 amino acids. Germline CDR1 SGHDT, CDR2 YYEEEE. With 1 base removed from V and 7 bases from J, the gap between germline ends came to 9 bases. Written as DNA, the CDR3 is TGTGCCAGCAGCTTGTCCCCAGCGGAGCAGTACTTC. Translation gives CASSLSPAEQYF.

This sequence joins TRBV29-1 and TRBJ1-3; D gene ambiguous. Per the germline V gene, CDR1 is SQVTM and CDR2 is ANQGSEA. The CDR3 extends over 15 amino acids. V was clipped by 3 bases and J by 3 bases, with 15 bases between them. CDR3 region: CSVEHFGRDGNTIYF. CDR3 DNA: TGCAGCGTTGAGCATTTTGGCCGGGATGGAAACACCATATATTTT.

This CDR3 reads CASSLSPDSSTDTQYF. CDR3 sequence (DNA): TGCGCCAGCAGCTTAAGCCCAGACAGTAGCACAGATACGCAGTATTTT. The chain has TRBV5-1 and TRBJ2-3; D may be TRBD1 (5 bases). The germline V gene has CDR1 SGHRS and CDR2 YFSETQ. This CDR3 contains 16 residues. V was cut by 2 bases and J by 0 bases, with 13 bases left in between.

This chain connects TRBV28 to TRBJ2-1; 9 positions match TRBD2. Germline CDR1 and CDR2: MDHEN and SYDVKM. This CDR3 has 16 residues. V lost 5 bases, J lost 4 bases, and 9 bases stayed unmatched. The CDR3, as DNA: TGTGCCAGCAGTACCCATAGCGGGAGCTTTTACAATGAGCAGTTCTTC. Protein: CASSTHSGSFYNEQFF.

As concerns this clone: An end of the junction differs from the germline gene, which may be a read error. This sequence joins TRBV2 and TRBJ2-7, with 9 bases lining up with TRBD1. Looked up from germline, CDR1 is SNHLY and CDR2 is FYNNEI. This CDR3 has 12 residues. CDR3 DNA sequence: TGTGCCATCCCAAGAAAACCGGGACAGGGTAACTTC. Protein: CAIPRKPGQGNF.

The J gene is TRBJ2-2, the V gene TRBV5-4; 7 nucleotides match TRBD1. Per the germline V gene, CDR1 is SGHNT and CDR2 is YYREEE (reference sequence). The V segment lost 4 bases and the J segment 5 bases; nucleotides outside the gene matches: 2. This CDR3 contains 13 residues. The CDR3 sequence: CASSPDRTGELFF. The CDR3 nucleotides read TGTGCCAGCAGCCCGGACAGGACCGGGGAGCTGTTTTTT.